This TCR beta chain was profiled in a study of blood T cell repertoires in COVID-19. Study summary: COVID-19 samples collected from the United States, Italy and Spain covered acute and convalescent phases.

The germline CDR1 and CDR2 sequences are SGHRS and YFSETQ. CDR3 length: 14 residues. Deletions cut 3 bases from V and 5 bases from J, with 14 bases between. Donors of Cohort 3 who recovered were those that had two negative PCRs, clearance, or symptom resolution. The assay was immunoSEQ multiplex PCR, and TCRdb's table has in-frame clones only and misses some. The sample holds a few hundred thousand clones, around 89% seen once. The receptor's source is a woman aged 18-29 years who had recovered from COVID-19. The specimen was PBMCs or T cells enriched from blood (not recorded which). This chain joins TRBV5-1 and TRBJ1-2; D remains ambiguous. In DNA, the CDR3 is TGCGCCAGCAGCTCAGGAACCCAAGGTTATGGCTACACCTTC. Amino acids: CASSSGTQGYGYTF.